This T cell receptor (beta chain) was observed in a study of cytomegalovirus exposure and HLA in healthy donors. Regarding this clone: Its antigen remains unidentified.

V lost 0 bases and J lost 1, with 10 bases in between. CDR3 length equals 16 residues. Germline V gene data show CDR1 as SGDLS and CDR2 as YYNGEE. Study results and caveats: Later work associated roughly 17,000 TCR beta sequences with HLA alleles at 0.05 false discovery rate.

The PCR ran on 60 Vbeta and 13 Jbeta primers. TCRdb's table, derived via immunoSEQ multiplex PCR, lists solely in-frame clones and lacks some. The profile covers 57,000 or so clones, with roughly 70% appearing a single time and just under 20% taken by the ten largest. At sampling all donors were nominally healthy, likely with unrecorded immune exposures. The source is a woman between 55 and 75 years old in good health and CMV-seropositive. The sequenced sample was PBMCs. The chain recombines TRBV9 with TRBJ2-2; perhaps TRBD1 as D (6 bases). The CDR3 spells CASSVDQGQNTGELFF. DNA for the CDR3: TGTGCCAGCAGCGTAGATCAGGGGCAGAACACCGGGGAGCTGTTTTTT.